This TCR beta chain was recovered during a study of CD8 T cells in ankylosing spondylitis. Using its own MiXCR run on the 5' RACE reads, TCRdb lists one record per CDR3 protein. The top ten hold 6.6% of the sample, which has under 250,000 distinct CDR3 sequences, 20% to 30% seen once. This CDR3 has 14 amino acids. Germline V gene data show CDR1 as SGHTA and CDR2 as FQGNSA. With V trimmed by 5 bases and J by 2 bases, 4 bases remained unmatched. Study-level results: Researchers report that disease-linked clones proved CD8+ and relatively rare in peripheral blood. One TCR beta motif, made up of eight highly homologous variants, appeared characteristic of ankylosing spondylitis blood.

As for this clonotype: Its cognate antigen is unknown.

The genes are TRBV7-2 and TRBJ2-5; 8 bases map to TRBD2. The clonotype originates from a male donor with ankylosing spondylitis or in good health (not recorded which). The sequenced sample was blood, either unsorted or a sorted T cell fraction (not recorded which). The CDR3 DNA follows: TGTGCCAGCAGCCGTCAGCGGGAGCAAGAGACCCAGTACTTC. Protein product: CASSRQREQETQYF. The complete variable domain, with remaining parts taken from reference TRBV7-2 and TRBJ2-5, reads GAGVSQSPSNKVTEKGKDVELRCDPISGHTALYWYRQSLGQGLEFLIYFQGNSAPDKSGLPSDRFSAERTGGSVSTLTIQRTQQEDSAVYLCASSRQREQETQYFGPGTRLLVL.